This T cell receptor (beta chain) was documented in a study of regulatory T cells in long-lasting Graves disease. Turning to this clonotype: Its antigen is not identified.

Study-wide results and limits: Newly diagnosed disease favored TRBV20-1 and TRBJ2-1 over persistent disease.

The time point was: newly diagnosed GD, antithyroid drugs for less than 3 months. The TCR library was prepared using RNA isolated from PBMCs. Assembly of TCR beta libraries relied on iRepertoire HTBI primers together with Arm-PCR of CDR3 regions. TCRdb reprocessed the multiplex PCR reads with MiXCR, giving one entry per CDR3 protein. The sample has 560,000 or so distinct CDR3 sequences, roughly 16% seen once. The V end was cut by 2 bases, the J end by 1 base, with 5 bases between. Germline V gene sequence: CDR1 MNHEY, CDR2 SMNVEV (reference sequence). This CDR3 spans 14 amino acids. A further study also used this sample, focusing on T cells in Graves' hyperthyroidism and ophthalmopathy.

The sequencing here drew on peripheral blood mononuclear cells (PBMCs), taken at new diagnosis, from a patient treated with antithyroid drugs. The chain uses TRBV27 and TRBJ1-4; D is uncertain. This sequence originates from a man aged 18-30 years with Graves disease. CDR3 DNA sequence: TGTGCCAGCAGTTTACTGGGAACTAATGAAAAACTGTTTTTT. Translated, it gives CASSLLGTNEKLFF.